This T cell receptor (beta chain) came from a study of blood T cell repertoires in COVID-19. Individuals in the exposed group had encountered a COVID-19 case within 2 weeks preceding study entry. Germline V gives CDR1 SQVTM, CDR2 ANQGSEA. V was cut by 7 bases and J by 7 bases, with 17 bases left in between. The CDR3 runs to 12 residues. Authors' analysis steps: Amplification of reference gene primers was used by the study to estimate nucleated cell counts. Sequencing used immunoSEQ multiplex PCR; TCRdb keeps in-frame clones, though not all of them. That table furnishes V, J and clone size, whereas the DNA furnished D and trimming. Of about 350,000 clones listed, around nine tenths are singletons.

The sequencing sample was made of PBMCs or T cells enriched from blood (not recorded which). The sequence was obtained from a young woman who had been exposed to COVID-19. V usage is TRBV29-1 and J usage is TRBJ2-7, with D maybe TRBD2 (6 bases). CDR3 DNA sequence: TGCAGCGCCGCACGGCGGGATGGGGAGCAGTACTTC. As protein: CSAARRDGEQYF.